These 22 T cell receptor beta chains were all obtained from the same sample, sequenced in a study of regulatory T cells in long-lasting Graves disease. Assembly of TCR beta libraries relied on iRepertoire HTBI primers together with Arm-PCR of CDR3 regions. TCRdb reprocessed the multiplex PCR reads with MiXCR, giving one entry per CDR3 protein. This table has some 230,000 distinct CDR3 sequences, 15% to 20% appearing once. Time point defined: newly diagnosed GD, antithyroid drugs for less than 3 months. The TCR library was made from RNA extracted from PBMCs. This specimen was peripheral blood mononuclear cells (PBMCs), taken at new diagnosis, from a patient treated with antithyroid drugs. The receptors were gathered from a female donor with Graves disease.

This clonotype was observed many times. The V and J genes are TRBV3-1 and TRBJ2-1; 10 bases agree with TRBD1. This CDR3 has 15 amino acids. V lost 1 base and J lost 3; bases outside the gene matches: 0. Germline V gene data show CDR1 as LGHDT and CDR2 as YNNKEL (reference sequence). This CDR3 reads CASSQGTGGYNEQFF. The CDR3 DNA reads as TGTGCCAGCAGCCAAGGGACAGGGGGCTACAATGAGCAGTTCTTC.

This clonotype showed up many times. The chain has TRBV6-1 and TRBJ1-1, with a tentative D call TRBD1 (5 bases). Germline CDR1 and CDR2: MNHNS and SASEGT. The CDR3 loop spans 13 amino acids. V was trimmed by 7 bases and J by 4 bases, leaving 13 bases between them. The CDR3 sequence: CASNSGGLTEAFF. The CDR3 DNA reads TGTGCCAGCAACTCGGGGGGACTCACTGAAGCTTTCTTT.

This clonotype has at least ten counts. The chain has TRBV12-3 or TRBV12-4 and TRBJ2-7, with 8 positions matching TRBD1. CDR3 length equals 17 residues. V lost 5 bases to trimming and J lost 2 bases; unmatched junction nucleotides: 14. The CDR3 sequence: CASSDPRGTGTPYEQYF. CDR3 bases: TGTGCCAGCAGTGACCCCCGGGGGACAGGAACACCCTACGAGCAGTACTTC.

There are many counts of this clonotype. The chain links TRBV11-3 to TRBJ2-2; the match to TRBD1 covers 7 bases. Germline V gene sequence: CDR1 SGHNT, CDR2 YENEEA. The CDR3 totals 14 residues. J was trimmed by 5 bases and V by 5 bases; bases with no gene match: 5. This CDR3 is CASSLGTATGELFF. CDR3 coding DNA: TGTGCCAGCAGCCTCGGGACAGCTACCGGGGAGCTGTTTTTT.

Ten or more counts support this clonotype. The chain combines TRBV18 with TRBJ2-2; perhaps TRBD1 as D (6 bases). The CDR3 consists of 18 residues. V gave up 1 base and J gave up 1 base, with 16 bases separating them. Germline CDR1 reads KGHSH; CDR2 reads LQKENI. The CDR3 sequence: CASSPLGTRLQNTGELFF. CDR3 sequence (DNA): TGTGCCAGCTCACCACTAGGGACACGACTCCAGAACACCGGGGAGCTGTTTTTT.

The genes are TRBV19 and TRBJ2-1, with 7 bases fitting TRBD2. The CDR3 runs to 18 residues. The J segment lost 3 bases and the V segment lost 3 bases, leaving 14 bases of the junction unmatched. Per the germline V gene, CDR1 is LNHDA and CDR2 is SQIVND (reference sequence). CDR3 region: CASSMFGARGGLYNEQFF. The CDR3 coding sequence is TGTGCCAGTAGTATGTTCGGGGCTCGCGGGGGTCTCTACAATGAGCAGTTCTTC.

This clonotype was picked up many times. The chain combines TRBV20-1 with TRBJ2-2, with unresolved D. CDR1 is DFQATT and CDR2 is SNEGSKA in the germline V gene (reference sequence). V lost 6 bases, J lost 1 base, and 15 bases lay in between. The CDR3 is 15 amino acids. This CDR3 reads CSAPLAAGNTGELFF. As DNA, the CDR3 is TGCAGTGCCCCTCTGGCTGCCGGGAACACCGGGGAGCTGTTTTTT.

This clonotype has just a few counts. The CDR3 loop reads CASSATRGNTEAFF. The CDR3 DNA sequence: TGTGCCAGTAGTGCGACAAGGGGAAACACTGAAGCTTTCTTT. The chain uses TRBV19 and TRBJ1-1; D is perhaps TRBD1 (5 bases). Trimming stripped 5 bases from V and 2 bases from J, with 12 bases between. CDR3 length equals 14 residues. Germline V lookup: CDR1 LNHDA, CDR2 SQIVND (reference sequence).

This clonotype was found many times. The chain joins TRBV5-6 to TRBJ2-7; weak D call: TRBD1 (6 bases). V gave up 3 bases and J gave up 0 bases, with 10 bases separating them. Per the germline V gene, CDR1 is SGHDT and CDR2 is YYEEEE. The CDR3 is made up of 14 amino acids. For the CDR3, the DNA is TGTGCCAGCAGCTCCTTGACAGGCTCCTACGAGCAGTACTTC. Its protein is CASSSLTGSYEQYF. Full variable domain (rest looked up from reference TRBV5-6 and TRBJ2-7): DAGVTQSPTHLIKTRGQQVTLRCSPKSGHDTVSWYQQALGQGPQFIFQYYEEEERQRGNFPDRFSGHQFPNYSSELNVNALLLGDSALYLCASSSLTGSYEQYFGPGTRLTVT.

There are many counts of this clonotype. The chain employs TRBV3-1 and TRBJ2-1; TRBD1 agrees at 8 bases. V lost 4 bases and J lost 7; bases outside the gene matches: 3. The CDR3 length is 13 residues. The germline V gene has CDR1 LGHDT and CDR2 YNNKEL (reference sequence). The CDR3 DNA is TGTGCCAGCAGCCGACAGGGGCCTAATGAGCAGTTCTTC. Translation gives CASSRQGPNEQFF.

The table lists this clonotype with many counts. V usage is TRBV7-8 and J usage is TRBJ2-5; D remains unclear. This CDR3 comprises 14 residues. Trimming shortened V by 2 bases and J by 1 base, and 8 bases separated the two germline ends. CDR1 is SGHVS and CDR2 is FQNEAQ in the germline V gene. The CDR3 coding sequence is TGTGCCAGCAGCTTAACGTATGCCCAAGAGACCCAGTACTTC. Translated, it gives CASSLTYAQETQYF.

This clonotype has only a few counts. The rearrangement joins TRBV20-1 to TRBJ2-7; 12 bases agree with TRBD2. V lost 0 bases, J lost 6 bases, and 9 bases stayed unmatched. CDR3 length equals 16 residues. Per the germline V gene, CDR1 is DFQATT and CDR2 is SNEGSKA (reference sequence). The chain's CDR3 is CSARDFLAGGPSEQYF. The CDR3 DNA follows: TGCAGTGCTAGAGACTTTCTAGCGGGAGGGCCCTCCGAGCAGTACTTC.

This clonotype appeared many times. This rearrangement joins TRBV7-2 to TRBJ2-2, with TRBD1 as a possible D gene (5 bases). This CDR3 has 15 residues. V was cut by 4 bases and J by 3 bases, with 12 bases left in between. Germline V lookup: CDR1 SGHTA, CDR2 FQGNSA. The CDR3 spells CASSSRRQYTGELFF. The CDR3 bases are TGTGCCAGCAGCTCCCGGCGACAGTACACCGGGGAGCTGTTTTTT.

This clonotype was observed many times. This chain's CDR3 is CASKGNYEQYF. In DNA, the CDR3 is TGTGCCAGCAAGGGGAACTACGAGCAGTACTTC. This chain links TRBV9 with TRBJ2-7; maybe TRBD1 (5 bases). Germline lookup yields CDR1 SGDLS and CDR2 YYNGEE. The V end lost 6 bases, the J end lost 3 bases, and 7 bases lay between the germline ends. The CDR3 length is 11 residues.

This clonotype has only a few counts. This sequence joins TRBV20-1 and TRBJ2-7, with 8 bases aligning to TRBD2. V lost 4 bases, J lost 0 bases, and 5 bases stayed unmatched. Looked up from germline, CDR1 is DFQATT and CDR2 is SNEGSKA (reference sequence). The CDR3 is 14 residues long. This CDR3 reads CSAKSGSSSYEQYF. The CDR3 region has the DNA TGCAGTGCTAAAAGCGGGAGCAGCTCCTACGAGCAGTACTTC.

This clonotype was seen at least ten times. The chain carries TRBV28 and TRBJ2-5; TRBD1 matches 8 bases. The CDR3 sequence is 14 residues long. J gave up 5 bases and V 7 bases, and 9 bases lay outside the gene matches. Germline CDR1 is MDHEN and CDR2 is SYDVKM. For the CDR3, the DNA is TGTGCCAGCACTGACAGGGGTGGAGGGGAGACCCAGTACTTC. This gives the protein CASTDRGGGETQYF.

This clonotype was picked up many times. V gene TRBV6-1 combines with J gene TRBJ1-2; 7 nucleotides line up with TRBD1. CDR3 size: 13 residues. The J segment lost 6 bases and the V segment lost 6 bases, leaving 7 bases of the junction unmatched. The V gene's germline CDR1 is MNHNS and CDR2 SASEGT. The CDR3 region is CASSQDRADGYTF. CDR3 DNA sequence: TGTGCCAGCAGCCAAGACAGGGCTGATGGCTACACCTTC.

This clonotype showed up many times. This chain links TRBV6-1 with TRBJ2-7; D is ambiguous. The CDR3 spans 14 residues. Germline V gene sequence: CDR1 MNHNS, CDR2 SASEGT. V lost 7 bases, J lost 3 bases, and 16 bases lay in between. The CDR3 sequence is CASTPRSINYEQYF. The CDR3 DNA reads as TGTGCCAGCACCCCACGGAGCATCAACTACGAGCAGTACTTC.

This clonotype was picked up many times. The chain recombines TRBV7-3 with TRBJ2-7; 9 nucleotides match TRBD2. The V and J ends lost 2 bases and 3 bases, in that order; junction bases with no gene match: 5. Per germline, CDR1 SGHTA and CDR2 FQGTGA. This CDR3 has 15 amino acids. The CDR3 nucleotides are TGTGCCAGCAGCTTATATGCTAGCGGGAACTACGAGCAGTACTTC. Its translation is CASSLYASGNYEQYF.

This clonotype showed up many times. CDR3 sequence (DNA): TGCGCCAGCAGCTTGTACGAGAGGGGTGAAGCTTTCTTT. Translated: CASSLYERGEAFF. V is TRBV5-1 and J is TRBJ1-1; D is possibly TRBD1 (5 bases). From germline, CDR1 is SGHRS and CDR2 YFSETQ. CDR3 length: 13 residues. V was cut by 1 base and J by 7 bases, with 11 bases left in between.

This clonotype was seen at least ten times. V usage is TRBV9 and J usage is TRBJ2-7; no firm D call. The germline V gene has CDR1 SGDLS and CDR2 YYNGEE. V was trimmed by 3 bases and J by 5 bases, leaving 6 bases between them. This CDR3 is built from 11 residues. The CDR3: CASSADHEQYF. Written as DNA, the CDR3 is TGTGCCAGCAGCGCGGACCACGAGCAGTACTTC.

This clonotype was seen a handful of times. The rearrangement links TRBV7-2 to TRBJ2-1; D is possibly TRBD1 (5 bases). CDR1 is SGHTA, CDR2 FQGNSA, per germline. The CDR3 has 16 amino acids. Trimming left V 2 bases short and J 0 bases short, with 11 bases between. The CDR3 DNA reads TGTGCCAGCAGCTTAACCAGCGACAGCTCCTACAATGAGCAGTTCTTC. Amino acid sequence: CASSLTSDSSYNEQFF.